This T cell receptor beta chain derives from a study of vaccination effects on CD4 cells after COVID-19. Clones were sequenced by immunoSEQ multiplex PCR, and TCRdb holds only the in-frame ones, with some missing. The sample shows some 50,000 clones, 60% to 80% of them seen only once. CDR3 length equals 14 residues. The germline CDR1 and CDR2 sequences are KGHSH and LQKENI. The germline V and J ends were trimmed by 5 bases and 4 bases, with 14 bases remaining between them. On this clone: Its antigen is still unknown.

Once cultured for under 11 days, the cells underwent separation to obtain CD4+ T cells. This specimen consisted of CD4+ T cells from PBMCs cultured without peptide, obtained before COVID-19 vaccination. The clonotype originates from a human donor who had a prior SARS-CoV-2 infection. This chain links TRBV18 with TRBJ1-1; D ambiguous. The CDR3 nucleotides are TGTGCCAGCTCAATGGTCAGATATTCCACTGAAGCTTTCTTT. Protein: CASSMVRYSTEAFF.